This TCR beta chain was recorded in a study of breast tumors, draining lymph nodes, adjacent tissues. TCRdb passed the multiplex PCR reads through MiXCR, listing each CDR3 protein once. Here the sample spans approximately 190,000 distinct CDR3 sequences, approximately 30% being singletons. As for this clonotype: Its antigen remains unidentified.

Findings of the study overall: Luminal-like breast cancer showed significantly higher tumor–nontumor repertoire similarity than basal-like. Compared with lymph nodes, tumors were less diverse; compared with nontumor tissue, more. Findings are consistent with lymph node origin and intratumoral expansion of most tumor T cells.

With 3 bases removed from V and 8 bases from J, the gap between germline ends came to 10 bases. Germline V gene data show CDR1 as LNHDA and CDR2 as SQIVND (reference sequence). The CDR3 sequence is 13 residues long. Axillary draining lymph nodes of breast cancer patients supplied the node samples. The clonotype was recovered from a female donor with breast cancer. Some clones in this sample may be carry-over from other donors' samples. V and J are TRBV19 and TRBJ2-2; perhaps TRBD1 as D (5 bases). Sequenced sample: axillary lymph node tissue. In DNA, the CDR3 is TGTGCCAGTAGTATTGGGGCTGCGGGGGAGCTGTTTTTT. This translates into CASSIGAAGELFF.